The 30 T cell receptor beta chains below come from one sample, sequenced in a study of CD8+CD57+ T cells in acquired aplastic anemia. Both TCR beta VDJ combination and CDR3 sequence profiling were carried out. Genomic DNA was the template for this profiling. TCRdb reprocessed the reads via MiXCR and lists one record per CDR3 protein. The sample lists about 400,000 distinct CDR3 sequences, about two thirds occurring once. The sample consisted of sorted CD4+, CD8+, or CD8+CD57+ T cells (not recorded which) from PBMCs. The origin of the receptors is a human donor in good health, serving as a control.

This clonotype was counted at least ten times. The V gene is TRBV20-1, the J gene TRBJ1-5; D possibly corresponds to TRBD1 (6 bases). Trimming took off 6 bases at V and 2 bases at J, with 14 bases between the two ends. CDR3 size: 14 residues. The germline V gene encodes CDR1 DFQATT and CDR2 SNEGSKA (reference sequence). The CDR3 loop reads CSAQGGGGNQPQHF. Here the CDR3 DNA reads TGCAGTGCCCAAGGGGGGGGGGGCAATCAGCCCCAGCATTTT.

The table lists this clonotype with many counts. V gene TRBV6-1 combines with J gene TRBJ1-5; 7 bases map to TRBD1. Per the germline V gene, CDR1 is MNHNS and CDR2 is SASEGT. With V trimmed by 7 bases and J by 5 bases, 11 bases remained unmatched. This CDR3 spans 15 amino acids. The chain's CDR3 is CASTTEGARHQPQHF. DNA for the CDR3: TGTGCCAGCACAACCGAGGGGGCGCGGCATCAGCCCCAGCATTTT.

On this clonotype itself: At one end, the junction sequence differs from germline, possibly due to a read error. The V and J genes are TRBV20-1 and TRBJ2-7; D gene uncertain. Per germline, CDR1 DFQATT and CDR2 SNEGSKA (reference sequence). The CDR3 runs to 15 residues. The CDR3 sequence is CSASIGLRFSYEQYF. CDR3 DNA: TGCAGTGCTAGCATAGGGTTAAGATTCAGCTACGAACAGTACTTC.

In the case of this clonotype: The junction does not match germline at one end; this may be a read error. V usage is TRBV20-1 and J usage is TRBJ1-2, with D tentatively TRBD1 (5 bases). CDR3 length: 11 residues. The germline V gene has CDR1 DFQATT and CDR2 SNEGSKA (reference sequence). CDR3 sequence: CSARSGAAGAF. CDR3 DNA sequence: TGCAGTGCTCGTAGCGGGGCGGCAGGAGCCTTC.

The count of this clonotype is one. This chain links TRBV7-9 with TRBJ1-2; tentative D call: TRBD1 (5 bases). Germline lookup yields CDR1 SEHNR and CDR2 FQNEAQ (reference sequence). CDR3 length: 13 amino acids. Trimming cost V 1 base and J 8 bases, with 11 bases left between them. Written as DNA, the CDR3 is TGTGCCAGCAGCTTAGAAGGGGAGGGCGGCTACACCTTC. This encodes CASSLEGEGGYTF.

The chain's CDR3 is CASKREGLNEQFF. In DNA form, the CDR3 reads TGTGCCAGCAAGCGGGAGGGCCTTAATGAGCAGTTCTTC. The chain employs TRBV2 and TRBJ2-1; 10 bases fit TRBD2. The CDR3 runs to 13 residues. The germline gives CDR1 SNHLY, CDR2 FYNNEI. The J segment lost 7 bases and the V segment lost 7 bases, leaving 4 bases of the junction unmatched.

Details on this clonotype: Compared with germline, one end of the junction differs, possibly owing to a read error. The gene calls are TRBV29-1 and TRBJ2-2; D is perhaps TRBD1 or TRBD2 (5 bases each). This CDR3 region has 14 residues. The germline gives CDR1 SQVTM, CDR2 ANQGSEA. This CDR3 reads CSARGQGDTGELFF. In DNA form, the CDR3 reads TGCAGCGCCAGAGGGCAGGGTGACACCGGGGAGCTGTTCTTT.

This clonotype was detected many times. The V gene is TRBV3-1, the J gene TRBJ1-6, with TRBD1 identical over 9 bases. Germline CDR1 is LGHDT and CDR2 is YNNKEL (reference sequence). Unmatched junction bases numbered 7, after V lost 9 bases and J lost 4 bases. This CDR3 is built from 15 residues. CDR3 coding DNA: TGTGCCAGGATCCAGGACAGGGGTTATAATTCACCCCTCCACTTT. Residues: CARIQDRGYNSPLHF.

The chain carries TRBV11-2 and TRBJ1-1, with 9 bases matching TRBD1. The CDR3 extends over 13 amino acids. V was pared by 5 bases and J by 6 bases, with 4 bases of the junction left unmatched. In germline, CDR1 is SGHAT, CDR2 FQNNGV. CDR3 loop: CASSQDRGAEAFF. As DNA, the CDR3 is TGTGCCAGCAGCCAAGACAGGGGGGCTGAAGCTTTCTTT.

This clonotype has ten or more counts. The gene calls are TRBV20-1 and TRBJ1-2; D is possibly TRBD1 (6 bases). CDR3 length: 11 amino acids. The germline V gene has CDR1 DFQATT and CDR2 SNEGSKA (reference sequence). V was pared by 6 bases and J by 5 bases, with 10 bases between. In DNA form, the CDR3 reads TGCAGTGCGTTCCAGGGGTATGGCTACACCTTC. Its protein product is CSAFQGYGYTF.

This clonotype showed up many times. The chain recombines TRBV11-1 with TRBJ1-2; D gene unclear. V lost 5 bases and J 4 bases, leaving 11 bases between the germline ends. The CDR3 length is 13 residues. CDR1 and CDR2 (germline): SGHAT, FQDESV (reference sequence). CDR3 loop: CASSPDPGYGYTF. The DNA of the CDR3 is TGTGCCAGCAGCCCGGACCCTGGCTATGGCTACACCTTC.

A remark on this clonotype: A read error is possible here, since a much larger clone lies one base away. The rearrangement uses TRBV6-1 and TRBJ1-1; no definite D call. The CDR3 sequence is 14 residues long. V lost 6 bases to trimming and J lost 0 bases, with 11 bases between them. Per the germline V gene, CDR1 is MNHNS and CDR2 is SASEGT. CDR3 nucleotide sequence: TGTGCCAGCAGATTATTTCCGATGAACACTGAAGCTTTCTTT. It translates to CASRLFPMNTEAFF.

This clonotype has a handful of counts. A much more abundant neighbour one base away suggests this may be a read error. The gene calls are TRBV9 and TRBJ2-3; 9 positions agree with TRBD2. CDR1 SGDLS and CDR2 YYNGEE come from the germline V gene. The CDR3 runs 15 residues. The J segment lost 2 bases and the V segment lost 3 bases, leaving 4 bases of the junction unmatched. The CDR3 sequence is CASSGSGGHTDTQYF. Here the CDR3 DNA reads TGTGCCAGCAGCGGCAGCGGGGGGCACACAGATACGCAGTATTTT. Drawing the rest from reference TRBV9 and TRBJ2-3, the complete variable domain is DSGVTQTPKHLITATGQRVTLRCSPRSGDLSVYWYQQSLDQGLQFLIQYYNGEERAKGNILERFSAQQFPDLHSELNLSSLELGDSALYFCASSGSGGHTDTQYFGPGTRLTVL.

V is TRBV11-2 and J is TRBJ2-1; 7 positions agree with TRBD1. The CDR3 consists of 11 residues. Germline trimming cut 2 bases from V and 14 bases from J; bases unmatched to any gene: 3. The germline gives CDR1 SGHAT, CDR2 FQNNGV. CDR3 in amino acids: CASSLRQGEFF. CDR3 DNA: TGTGCCAGCAGCTTAAGACAGGGAGAGTTCTTC.

The chain is built from TRBV12-5 and TRBJ2-1, with TRBD2 matching over 13 bases. CDR3 size: 14 residues. Germline V gene sequence: CDR1 LGHNT, CDR2 FRNRAP. The CDR3 sequence is CATSFPGLAGLQFF. CDR3 bases: TGTGCCACCAGTTTTCCGGGACTAGCGGGACTCCAGTTCTTC.

This chain joins TRBV2 and TRBJ2-3; 10 nucleotides match TRBD2. The CDR3 runs to 15 residues. The germline V gene encodes CDR1 SNHLY and CDR2 FYNNEI. The V segment lost 6 bases and the J segment 2 bases; nucleotides outside the gene matches: 5. The CDR3 protein is CASRPSGGVTDTQYF. Here the CDR3 DNA reads TGTGCCAGCAGACCTAGCGGGGGCGTCACAGATACGCAGTATTTT. The full variable domain, in which reference TRBV2 and TRBJ2-3 provide the parts outside the CDR3, is EPEVTQTPSHQVTQMGQEVILRCVPISNHLYFYWYRQILGQKVEFLVSFYNNEISEKSEIFDDQFSVERPDGSNFTLKIRSTKLEDSAMYFCASRPSGGVTDTQYFGPGTRLTVL.

This clonotype was found once. Since the CDR3 does not end with the conserved phenylalanine or tryptophan, this likely comes from a read error. The CDR3 DNA reads as TGCGCCAGCAGCCTAGACAGAAAGAACACTGAAGCTTTCCTT. Amino acids: CASSLDRKNTEAFL. J is TRBJ1-1 and V is TRBV4-3, with D possibly matching TRBD1 (5 bases). Per the germline V gene, CDR1 is LGHNA and CDR2 is YSLEER. This CDR3 is built from 14 residues. With 4 bases removed from V and 1 base from J, the gap between germline ends came to 10 bases.

A note on this clonotype: At one of its ends the junction is not consistent with the germline gene, which may arise from a read error. CDR3 sequence reads: CASSPGQGIDEQYF. CDR3 nucleotides: TGCGCCAGCAGCCCTGGACAGGGAATCGACGAGCAGTACTTC. This rearrangement joins TRBV7-9 to TRBJ2-7; TRBD1 agrees at 8 bases. Per germline, CDR1 SEHNR and CDR2 FQNEAQ (reference sequence). This CDR3 comprises 14 residues.

The gene calls are TRBV6-5 and TRBJ1-2; TRBD1 matches at 7 bases. V gave up 11 bases and J gave up 2 bases; unmatched junction bases: 17. Germline V gene data show CDR1 as MNHEY and CDR2 as SVGAGI. The CDR3 length is 16 residues. The CDR3 loop is CAAWRQGLAPNYGYTF. The CDR3 DNA reads TGTGCCGCCTGGCGACAGGGCCTCGCACCAAACTATGGCTACACCTTC.

This clonotype was seen just once. The chain recombines TRBV5-4 with TRBJ2-5; weak D call: TRBD2 (5 bases). Germline loops: CDR1 SGHNT, CDR2 YYREEE (reference sequence). The CDR3 has 15 residues. V was cut by 0 bases and J by 2 bases, with 11 bases left in between. CDR3 protein: CASSLAGDEQETQYF. As DNA, the CDR3 is TGTGCCAGCAGCTTGGCCGGGGATGAGCAAGAGACCCAGTACTTC.

The gene calls are TRBV5-5 and TRBJ1-1; D is ambiguous. CDR1 and CDR2 (germline): SGHKS, YYEKEE (reference sequence). The CDR3 covers 17 residues. The V end was cut by 5 bases, the J end by 1 base, with 21 bases between. The CDR3, as DNA: TGTGCCAGCAGGTTAGATCGGACCGGGGAACCGAACACTGAAGCTTTCTTT. Protein product: CASRLDRTGEPNTEAFF.

Note on this clonotype: This CDR3 is missing its conserved last phenylalanine or tryptophan, likely due to a read error. No DNA is shown, since the ends of the CDR3 on it are uncertain; the CDR3 is the one TCRdb lists. This sequence joins TRBV19 and TRBJ1-6; TRBD1 is the table's D call and was not checked against the DNA. The CDR3 length equals 15 residues, ends included. The germline CDR1 and CDR2 sequences are LNHDA and SQIVND (reference sequence). This CDR3 is CASSKQGEENTQYLG.

V usage is TRBV15 and J usage is TRBJ1-6; possibly TRBD1 for D (6 bases). V was clipped by 8 bases and J by 0 bases, with 14 bases between them. Per germline, CDR1 LNHNV and CDR2 YYDKDF (reference sequence). This CDR3 is built from 16 residues. The CDR3 bases are TGTGCCACCCCCCGCGACAGGAGCTCCTATAATTCACCCCTCCACTTT. Translated: CATPRDRSSYNSPLHF.

This clonotype occurred a few times. The J gene is TRBJ1-1, the V gene TRBV18, with 7 bases identical to TRBD1. The CDR3 length is 16 residues. With 2 bases clipped from V and 3 bases from J, the junction kept 9 bases outside the gene matches. Germline V gene sequence: CDR1 KGHSH, CDR2 LQKENI. The CDR3 region has the DNA TGTGCCAGCTCACCATTCGACGTAGGGGGCGACACTGAAGCTTTCTTT. Translated, it gives CASSPFDVGGDTEAFF. Combining the CDR3 with reference TRBV18 and TRBJ1-1 gives the whole variable domain NAGVMQNPRHLVRRRGQEARLRCSPMKGHSHVYWYRQLPEEGLKFMVYLQKENIIDESGMPKERFSAEFPKEGPSILRIQQVVRGDSAAYFCASSPFDVGGDTEAFFGQGTRLTVV.

The sample holds many counts of this clonotype. The chain links TRBV25-1 to TRBJ1-6; 7 nucleotides agree with TRBD1. CDR1 MGHDK and CDR2 SYGVNS come from the germline V gene. This CDR3 spans 16 amino acids. The J segment lost 4 bases and the V segment lost 1 base, leaving 4 bases of the junction unmatched. CDR3: CASSESGQFYNSPLHF. The CDR3 DNA is TGTGCCAGCAGTGAATCGGGACAGTTTTATAATTCACCCCTCCACTTT.

This chain joins TRBV20-1 and TRBJ1-2; unclear D gene. CDR1 is DFQATT and CDR2 is SNEGSKA in the germline V gene (reference sequence). Trimming left V 4 bases short and J 14 bases short, with 17 bases between. This CDR3 is built from 11 residues. The CDR3 DNA reads TGCAGTGCTAAGCCCGGGAGCTCCTATACCTTC. Translating gives CSAKPGSSYTF.

As regards this clonotype: No DNA is shown, since the ends of the CDR3 on it are uncertain; the CDR3 is the one TCRdb lists. The chain is built from TRBV2 and TRBJ1-6; whether TRBD1, the table's D call, matches the DNA was not checked. Per the germline V gene, CDR1 is SNHLY and CDR2 is FYNNEI. The CDR3 numbers 13 amino acids, ends counted. The CDR3: CASSVGEGSPHHF.

In regard to this clonotype: The conserved closing phenylalanine or tryptophan is absent in this CDR3, likely reflecting a read error. The chain carries TRBV19 and TRBJ1-1, with 7 bases lining up with TRBD1. The trim removed 11 bases at V and 5 bases at J, leaving 11 bases unmatched. There are 13 residues in the CDR3. CDR1 and CDR2 (germline): LNHDA, SQIVND (reference sequence). The CDR3 DNA follows: TGTGCCGCCAGGACAGGCCTGAGGACTGAAGCTTTCTTA. It translates to CAARTGLRTEAFL.

The chain links TRBV2 to TRBJ2-3; TRBD2 matches at 7 bases. The junction had 14 bases not matched to a gene; V was cut back by 7 bases and J by 4 bases. CDR1 is SNHLY, CDR2 FYNNEI, per germline. The CDR3 contains 16 residues. The CDR3 here is CASKHDGASGSDTQYF. CDR3 coding DNA: TGTGCCAGCAAACACGACGGGGCTAGCGGATCAGATACGCAGTATTTT.

This clonotype was recorded only once. The rearrangement uses TRBV5-5 and TRBJ2-6, with TRBD2 matching 7 bases. Germline V gene lookup returns CDR1 SGHKS and CDR2 YYEKEE (reference sequence). The CDR3 extends over 18 amino acids. V lost 2 bases, J lost 0 bases, and 8 bases stayed unmatched. The DNA of the CDR3 is TGTGCCAGCAGCTTAGCGGGGCAGGGATTCTCTGGGGCCAACGTCCTGACTTTC. This sequence encodes CASSLAGQGFSGANVLTF.